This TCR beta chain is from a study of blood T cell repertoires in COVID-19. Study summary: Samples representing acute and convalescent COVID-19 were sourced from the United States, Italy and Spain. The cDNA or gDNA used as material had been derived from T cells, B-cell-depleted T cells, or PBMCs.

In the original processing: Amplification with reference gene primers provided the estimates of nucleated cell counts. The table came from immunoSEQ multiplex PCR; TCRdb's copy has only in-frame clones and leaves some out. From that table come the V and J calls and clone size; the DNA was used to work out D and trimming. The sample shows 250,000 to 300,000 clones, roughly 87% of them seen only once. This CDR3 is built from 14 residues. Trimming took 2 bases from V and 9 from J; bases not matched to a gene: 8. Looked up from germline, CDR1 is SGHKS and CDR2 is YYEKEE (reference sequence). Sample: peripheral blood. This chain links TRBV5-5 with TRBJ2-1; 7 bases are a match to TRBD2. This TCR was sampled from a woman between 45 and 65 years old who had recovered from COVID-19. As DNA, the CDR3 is TGTGCCAGCAGCTTAAGGGGAGGGCCCGGTGAGCAGTTCTTC. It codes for CASSLRGGPGEQFF. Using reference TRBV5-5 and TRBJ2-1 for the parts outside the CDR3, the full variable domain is DAGVTQSPTHLIKTRGQQVTLRCSPISGHKSVSWYQQVLGQGPQFIFQYYEKEERGRGNFPDRFSARQFPNYSSELNVNALLLGDSALYLCASSLRGGPGEQFFGPGTRLTVL.